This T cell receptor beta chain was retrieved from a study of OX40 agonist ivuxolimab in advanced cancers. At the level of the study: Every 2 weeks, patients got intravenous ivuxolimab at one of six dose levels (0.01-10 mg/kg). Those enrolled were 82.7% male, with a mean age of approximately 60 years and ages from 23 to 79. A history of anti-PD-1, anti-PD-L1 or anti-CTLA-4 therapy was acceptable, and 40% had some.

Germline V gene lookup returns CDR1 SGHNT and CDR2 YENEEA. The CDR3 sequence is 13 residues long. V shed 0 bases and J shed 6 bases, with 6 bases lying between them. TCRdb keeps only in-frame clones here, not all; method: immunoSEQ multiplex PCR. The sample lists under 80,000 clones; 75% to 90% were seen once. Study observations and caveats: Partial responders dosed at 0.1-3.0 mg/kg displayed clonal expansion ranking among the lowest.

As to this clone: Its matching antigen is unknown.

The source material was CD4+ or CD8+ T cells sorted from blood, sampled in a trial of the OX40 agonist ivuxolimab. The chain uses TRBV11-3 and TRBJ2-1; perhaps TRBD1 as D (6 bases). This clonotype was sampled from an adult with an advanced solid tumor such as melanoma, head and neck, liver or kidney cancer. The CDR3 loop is CASSLETGNEQFF. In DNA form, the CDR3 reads TGTGCCAGCAGCTTAGAGACAGGCAATGAGCAGTTCTTC.